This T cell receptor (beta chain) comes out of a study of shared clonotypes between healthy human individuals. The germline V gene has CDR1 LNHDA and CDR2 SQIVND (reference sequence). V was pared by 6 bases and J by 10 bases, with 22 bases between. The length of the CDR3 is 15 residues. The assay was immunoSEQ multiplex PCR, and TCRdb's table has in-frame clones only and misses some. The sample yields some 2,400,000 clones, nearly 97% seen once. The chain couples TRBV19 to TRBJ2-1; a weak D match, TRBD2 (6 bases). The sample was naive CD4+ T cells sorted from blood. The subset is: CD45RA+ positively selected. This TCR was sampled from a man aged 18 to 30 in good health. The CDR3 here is CASSREGGALGEQFF. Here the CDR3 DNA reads TGTGCCAGTAGCCGAGAGGGCGGGGCTTTGGGGGAGCAGTTCTTC.